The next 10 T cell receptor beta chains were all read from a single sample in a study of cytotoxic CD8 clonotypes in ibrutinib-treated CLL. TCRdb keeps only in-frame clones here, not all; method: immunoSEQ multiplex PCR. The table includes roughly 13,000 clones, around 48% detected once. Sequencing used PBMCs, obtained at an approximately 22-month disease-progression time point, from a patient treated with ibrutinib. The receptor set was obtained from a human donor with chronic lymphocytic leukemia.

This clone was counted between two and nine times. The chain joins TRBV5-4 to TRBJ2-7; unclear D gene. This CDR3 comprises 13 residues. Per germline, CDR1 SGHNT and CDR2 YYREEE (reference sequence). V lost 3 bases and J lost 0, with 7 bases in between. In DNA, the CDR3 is TGTGCCAGCAGCTCCCTTCGCTCCTACGAGCAGTACTTC. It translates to CASSSLRSYEQYF.

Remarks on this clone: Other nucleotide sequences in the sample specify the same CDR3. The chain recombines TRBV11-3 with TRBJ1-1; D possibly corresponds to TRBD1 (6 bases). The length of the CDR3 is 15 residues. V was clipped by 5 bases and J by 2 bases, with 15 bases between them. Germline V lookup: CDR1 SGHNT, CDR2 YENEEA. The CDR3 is CASSPGGQGNTEAFF. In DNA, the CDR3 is TGTGCCAGCAGCCCGGGGGGGCAGGGAAACACTGAAGCTTTCTTT.

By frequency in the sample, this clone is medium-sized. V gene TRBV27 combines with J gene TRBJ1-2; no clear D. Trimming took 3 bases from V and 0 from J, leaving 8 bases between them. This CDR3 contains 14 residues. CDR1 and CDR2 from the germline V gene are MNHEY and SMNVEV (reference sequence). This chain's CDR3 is CASSFLQANYGYTF. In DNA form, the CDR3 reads TGTGCCAGCAGTTTTCTACAAGCTAACTATGGCTACACCTTC.

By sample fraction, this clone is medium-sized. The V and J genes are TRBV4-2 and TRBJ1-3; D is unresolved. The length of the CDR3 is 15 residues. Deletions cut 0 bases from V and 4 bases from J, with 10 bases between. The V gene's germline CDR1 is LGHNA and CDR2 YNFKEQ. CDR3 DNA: TGTGCCAGCAGCCAAGAAGGAAAACTGGGAAACACCATATATTTT. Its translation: CASSQEGKLGNTIYF.

CDR3 DNA sequence: TGTGCCAGCAGCTTGGGAATCGGGGGGAACACTGAAGCTTTCTTT. Translated: CASSLGIGGNTEAFF. This chain uses TRBV5-4 with TRBJ1-1; a weak D match, TRBD1 (5 bases). The length of the CDR3 is 15 residues. Trimming removed 0 bases at V and 1 base at J, with 10 bases between. Germline loops: CDR1 SGHNT, CDR2 YYREEE (reference sequence).

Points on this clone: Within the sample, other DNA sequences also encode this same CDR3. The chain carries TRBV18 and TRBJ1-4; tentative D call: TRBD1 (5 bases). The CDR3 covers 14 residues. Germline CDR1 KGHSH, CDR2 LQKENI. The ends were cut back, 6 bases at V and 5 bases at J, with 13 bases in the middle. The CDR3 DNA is TGTGCCAGCTCTCCGGACCGGACAAATGAAAAACTGTTTTTT. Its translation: CASSPDRTNEKLFF. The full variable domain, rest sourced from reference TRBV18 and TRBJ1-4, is NAGVMQNPRHLVRRRGQEARLRCSPMKGHSHVYWYRQLPEEGLKFMVYLQKENIIDESGMPKERFSAEFPKEGPSILRIQQVVRGDSAAYFCASSPDRTNEKLFFGSGTQLSVL.

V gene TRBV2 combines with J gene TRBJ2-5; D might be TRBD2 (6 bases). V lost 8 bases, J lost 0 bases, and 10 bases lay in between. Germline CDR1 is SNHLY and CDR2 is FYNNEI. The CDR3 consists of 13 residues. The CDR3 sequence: CASCRDYQETQYF. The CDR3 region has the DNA TGTGCCAGCTGCCGGGACTACCAAGAGACCCAGTACTTC.

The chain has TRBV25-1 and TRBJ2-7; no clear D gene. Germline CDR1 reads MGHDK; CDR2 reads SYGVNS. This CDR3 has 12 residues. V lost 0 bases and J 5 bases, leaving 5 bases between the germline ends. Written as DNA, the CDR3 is TGTGCCAGCAGTGAATACCGGAACGAGCAGTACTTC. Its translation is CASSEYRNEQYF.

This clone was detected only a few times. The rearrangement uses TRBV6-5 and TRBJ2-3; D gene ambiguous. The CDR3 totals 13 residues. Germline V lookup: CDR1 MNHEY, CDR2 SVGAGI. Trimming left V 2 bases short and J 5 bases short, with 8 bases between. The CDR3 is CASSYTQQDTQYF. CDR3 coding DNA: TGTGCCAGCAGTTACACTCAGCAAGATACGCAGTATTTT.

CDR3 region: CASSIVGSGEKLFF. CDR3 DNA sequence: TGTGCCAGTAGTATAGTGGGGAGTGGGGAAAAACTGTTTTTT. The rearrangement links TRBV19 to TRBJ1-4, with D unclear. Germline V gene sequence: CDR1 LNHDA, CDR2 SQIVND (reference sequence). The V end was cut by 1 base, the J end by 8 bases, with 11 bases between. The CDR3 covers 14 residues.